The 25 T cell receptor beta chains below all came from one sample that was sequenced in a study of blood T cell repertoires in COVID-19. The repertoire was sequenced with immunoSEQ multiplex PCR; TCRdb's copy has only in-frame clones and lacks some. The profile shows 110,000 to 150,000 clones, 80% to 85% of them singletons. Input material: peripheral blood. These TCRs come from a woman of 80 years or more with acute or convalescent COVID-19.

J is TRBJ1-1 and V is TRBV27, with 7 nucleotides matching TRBD1. This CDR3 is 14 amino acids long. From germline, CDR1 is MNHEY and CDR2 SMNVEV (reference sequence). After removal of 2 bases from V and 2 bases from J, the junction contained 2 bases not matched to a gene. CDR3 protein: CASSLGTANTEAFF. The CDR3 DNA is TGTGCCAGCAGTTTAGGGACAGCTAACACTGAAGCTTTCTTT.

The chain couples TRBV11-2 to TRBJ2-1; TRBD2 matches at 8 bases. Germline CDR1 SGHAT, CDR2 FQNNGV. The CDR3 has 15 residues. The J segment lost 1 base and the V segment lost 1 base, leaving 0 bases of the junction unmatched. Here the CDR3 DNA reads TGTGCCAGCAGCTTAGGCGGGGGGTCCTACAATGAGCAGTTCTTC. Residues: CASSLGGGSYNEQFF.

The chain employs TRBV13 and TRBJ2-1, with 10 bases matching TRBD1. Per germline, CDR1 PRHDT and CDR2 FYEKMQ (reference sequence). The CDR3 extends over 17 amino acids. V lost 4 bases and J lost 2; bases outside the gene matches: 8. The DNA of the CDR3 is TGTGCCAGCAGCTCGACAGGACAGGGGGGCGCCTACAATGAGCAGTTCTTC. Amino acid sequence: CASSSTGQGGAYNEQFF.

The V gene is TRBV24-1, the J gene TRBJ2-2; TRBD1 is a possible D gene (5 bases). The CDR3 is 14 amino acids. Germline values: CDR1 KGHDR, CDR2 SFDVKD. V was pared by 0 bases and J by 6 bases, with 7 bases between. As DNA, the CDR3 is TGTGCCACCAGTGATTTGTCAGGGCCCGGGGAGCTGTTTTTT. Amino acids: CATSDLSGPGELFF.

This chain links TRBV2 with TRBJ2-5; tentatively, D is TRBD2 (6 bases). Trimming took off 4 bases at V and 2 bases at J, with 17 bases between the two ends. The CDR3 is made up of 16 amino acids. The V gene's germline CDR1 is SNHLY and CDR2 FYNNEI. The CDR3 sequence: CASSVGLAVGQETQYF. In nucleotides, the CDR3 is TGTGCCAGCAGTGTGGGACTTGCGGTTGGGCAAGAGACCCAGTACTTC.

The rearrangement joins TRBV5-1 to TRBJ2-1; 9 nucleotides match TRBD2. CDR3 length: 15 residues. Germline CDR1 and CDR2: SGHRS and YFSETQ. Losses at the gene ends were 0 bases for V and 4 bases for J; bases not matched to a gene: 2. For the CDR3, the DNA is TGCGCCAGCAGCTTGGGACTAGCGGATTACAATGAGCAGTTCTTC. Amino acid sequence: CASSLGLADYNEQFF.

The chain carries TRBV18 and TRBJ2-7, with TRBD1 matching over 7 bases. Germline V lookup: CDR1 KGHSH, CDR2 LQKENI. This CDR3 comprises 14 residues. V dropped 8 bases and J dropped 0; count of bases not matched to a gene: 7. CDR3 in DNA: TGTGCCAGCACTACAGGGGACAGCTCCTACGAGCAGTACTTC. It codes for CASTTGDSSYEQYF.

This chain joins TRBV24-1 and TRBJ2-1; 9 nucleotides match TRBD1. This CDR3 is 15 amino acids long. The germline V gene encodes CDR1 KGHDR and CDR2 SFDVKD. Germline trimming cut 8 bases from V and 6 bases from J; bases unmatched to any gene: 10. CDR3 region: CATNPGTGLSNEQFF. The CDR3 DNA follows: TGTGCCACCAACCCCGGGACAGGGCTCTCCAATGAGCAGTTCTTC.

This clone occurred once. CDR3 residues: CASSSLGTENYNEQFF. As DNA, the CDR3 is TGTGCCAGCAGTTCGCTTGGGACAGAAAACTACAATGAGCAGTTCTTC. This chain joins TRBV28 and TRBJ2-1; 7 positions agree with TRBD1. J lost 3 bases, V lost 4 bases, and 9 bases had no gene match. CDR3 length equals 16 residues. CDR1 and CDR2 (germline): MDHEN, SYDVKM.

This sequence joins TRBV28 and TRBJ1-2; 9 bases map to TRBD1. The CDR3 sequence is 14 residues long. Per germline, CDR1 MDHEN and CDR2 SYDVKM. V trimming: 8 bases; J trimming: 8 bases; junction bases outside the gene matches: 12. The chain's CDR3 is CASLPGQGIGGYTF. CDR3 nucleotide sequence: TGTGCCAGCCTGCCGGGACAGGGTATTGGGGGCTACACCTTC.

The chain couples TRBV5-1 to TRBJ2-7, with 7 bases that match TRBD2. The V gene end was trimmed by 0 bases and the J gene end by 0 bases; junction bases not matched to a gene: 6. CDR3 length equals 16 residues. CDR1 is SGHRS, CDR2 YFSETQ, per germline. In DNA, the CDR3 is TGCGCCAGCAGCTTGGAAGCAGGGACTACCTCCTACGAGCAGTACTTC. Its protein product is CASSLEAGTTSYEQYF.

The chain employs TRBV6-2 or TRBV6-3 and TRBJ1-1; TRBD1 might be the D (6 bases). CDR1 is MNHEY and CDR2 is SVGEGT in the germline V gene. V gave up 0 bases and J gave up 1 base, with 9 bases separating them. The CDR3 covers 15 residues. CDR3 bases: TGTGCCAGCAGTTACTCGATAGGGGGGAACACTGAAGCTTTCTTT. It is translated as CASSYSIGGNTEAFF.

To note about this clone: Other DNA sequences in this specimen translate into the identical CDR3. The chain is built from TRBV27 and TRBJ2-1, with D hard to call. This CDR3 region has 12 residues. Germline CDR1 reads MNHEY; CDR2 reads SMNVEV (reference sequence). The V end lost 0 bases, the J end lost 7 bases, and 4 bases lay between the germline ends. The CDR3 DNA sequence: TGTGCCAGCAGTTTATCCGGGAATGAGCAGTTCTTC. Translation: CASSLSGNEQFF.

The chain uses TRBV7-3 and TRBJ1-1; D not resolved. Germline lookup yields CDR1 SGHTA and CDR2 FQGTGA. Trimming stripped 1 base from V and 6 bases from J, with 12 bases between. The CDR3 contains 14 residues. The CDR3 loop is CASSLNPGRAEAFF. CDR3 in DNA: TGTGCCAGCAGCTTAAACCCCGGCCGGGCTGAAGCTTTCTTT.

The chain couples TRBV10-1 to TRBJ2-1; TRBD2 might be the D (5 bases). Trimming removed 0 bases at V and 6 bases at J, with 12 bases between. CDR1 and CDR2 from the germline V gene are WNHNN and SYGVQD (reference sequence). The CDR3 loop spans 15 amino acids. The CDR3, as DNA: TGCGCCAGCAGTGAGTCGGGAAGTCGGGGCAATGAGCAGTTCTTC. Its protein is CASSESGSRGNEQFF.

This clone was counted a single time. The V gene is TRBV10-3, the J gene TRBJ1-1; 8 bases match TRBD1. With V trimmed by 3 bases and J by 7 bases, 4 bases remained unmatched. Germline V lookup: CDR1 ENHRY, CDR2 SYGVKD. The CDR3 is made up of 13 amino acids. The DNA of the CDR3 is TGTGCCATCAGTGACAGGGGGCAGCTTGAAGCTTTCTTT. It translates to CAISDRGQLEAFF.

The J gene is TRBJ2-2, the V gene TRBV2; 7 bases line up with TRBD2. The CDR3 consists of 16 residues. Germline V CDR1 and CDR2: SNHLY, FYNNEI. The V segment lost 6 bases and the J segment 1 base; nucleotides outside the gene matches: 8. The CDR3 DNA is TGTGCCAGCAGGCGACGGGGGGTACTGAACACCGGGGAGCTGTTTTTT. It yields the protein CASRRRGVLNTGELFF.

The rearrangement uses TRBV28 and TRBJ2-7; D gene unclear. CDR1 is MDHEN and CDR2 is SYDVKM in the germline V gene. The CDR3 sequence is 12 residues long. Trimming removed 10 bases at V and 4 bases at J, with 14 bases between. The DNA for the CDR3 is TGTGCCACCTCCCCTCGGTGGTACGAGCAGTACTTC. Its translation: CATSPRWYEQYF.

For this clone: The same CDR3 also results from other DNA sequences found in this sample. The chain recombines TRBV4-1 with TRBJ1-1; TRBD1 matches 9 bases. V was clipped by 5 bases and J by 1 base; unmatched bases: 5. This CDR3 is 15 amino acids long. Germline V CDR1 and CDR2: MGHRA, YSYEKL. CDR3 sequence (DNA): TGCGCCAGCAGCAGGTCGGGACAGGGGAACACTGAAGCTTTCTTT. Protein product: CASSRSGQGNTEAFF.

V and J are TRBV2 and TRBJ1-2, with TRBD1 matching 7 bases. J lost 4 bases, V lost 6 bases, and 11 bases had no gene match. CDR3 length: 15 amino acids. The germline CDR1 and CDR2 sequences are SNHLY and FYNNEI. The chain's CDR3 is CASRATGTDFYGYTF. In DNA form, the CDR3 reads TGTGCCAGCAGGGCCACCGGGACAGACTTCTATGGCTACACCTTC.

The chain carries TRBV18 and TRBJ1-5; maybe TRBD1 (5 bases). The germline CDR1 and CDR2 sequences are KGHSH and LQKENI. V was cut by 2 bases and J by 1 base, with 12 bases left in between. The CDR3 consists of 16 residues. CDR3 residues: CASSPRTRTSNQPQHF. CDR3 coding DNA: TGTGCCAGCTCACCAAGGACACGTACAAGCAATCAGCCCCAGCATTTT.

This clone was found once. J is TRBJ2-1 and V is TRBV12-2; the table's D call, TRBD2, was not checked against the DNA. TRBV12-2 is a listed pseudogene. The CDR3 extends over 13 amino acids. This CDR3 reads CASRGGRYNEQFF. CDR3 coding DNA: TGTGCAAGTCGGGGGGGTCGATACAATGAGCAGTTCTTC.

This clone was observed a single time. This chain links TRBV28 with TRBJ1-1, with 8 bases matching TRBD1. Trimming removed 5 bases from V and 5 bases from J; junction bases left unmatched: 10. CDR1 is MDHEN and CDR2 is SYDVKM in the germline V gene. The CDR3 has 15 amino acids. CDR3 in amino acids: CASSPGQAAATEAFF. The CDR3 DNA is TGTGCCAGCAGTCCGGGACAGGCTGCCGCAACTGAAGCTTTCTTT.

The chain links TRBV11-3 to TRBJ2-1; TRBD1 aligns across 10 bases. Germline CDR1 is SGHNT and CDR2 is YENEEA. V gave up 5 bases and J gave up 9 bases; unmatched junction bases: 7. There are 14 residues in the CDR3. CDR3 loop: CASSAWTGGGEQFF. The CDR3, as DNA: TGTGCCAGCAGCGCCTGGACAGGGGGTGGTGAGCAGTTCTTC.

This chain uses TRBV7-9 with TRBJ1-2; D perhaps matches TRBD1 (5 bases). CDR1 is SEHNR, CDR2 FQNEAQ, per germline (reference sequence). The CDR3 loop spans 14 amino acids. V lost 4 bases, J lost 4 bases, and 13 bases lay in between. The DNA of the CDR3 is TGTGCCAGCAGCTCCAGGGCATCTAGCTATGGCTACACCTTC. Protein product: CASSSRASSYGYTF. The full variable domain, its missing parts supplied by reference TRBV7-9 and TRBJ1-2, is DTGVSQNPRHKITKRGQNVTFRCDPISEHNRLYWYRQTLGQGPEFLTYFQNEAQLEKSRLLSDRFSAERPKGSFSTLEIQRTEQGDSAMYLCASSSRASSYGYTFGSGTRLTVV.